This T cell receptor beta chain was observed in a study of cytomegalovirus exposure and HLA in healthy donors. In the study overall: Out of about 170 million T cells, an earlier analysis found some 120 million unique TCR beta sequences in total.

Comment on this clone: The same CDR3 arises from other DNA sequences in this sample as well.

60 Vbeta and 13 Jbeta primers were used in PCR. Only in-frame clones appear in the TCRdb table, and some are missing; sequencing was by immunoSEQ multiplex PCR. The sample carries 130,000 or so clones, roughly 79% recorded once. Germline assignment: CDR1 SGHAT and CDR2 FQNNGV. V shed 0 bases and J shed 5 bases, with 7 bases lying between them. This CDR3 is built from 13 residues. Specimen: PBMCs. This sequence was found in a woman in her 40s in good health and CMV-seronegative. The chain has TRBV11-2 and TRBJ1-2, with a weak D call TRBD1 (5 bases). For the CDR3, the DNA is TGTGCCAGCAGCTTAGAGGGGGGTTATGGCTACACCTTC. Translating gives CASSLEGGYGYTF.